Presented here are 27 T cell receptor beta chains from one specimen sequenced in a study of T cells in Graves' hyperthyroidism and ophthalmopathy. Researchers amplified the TCR beta CDR3 regions from RNA transcripts. HTBI primers were used for first-round RT-PCR of the TCR CDR3. Via MiXCR, TCRdb re-called the multiplex PCR reads, giving one row per CDR3 protein. The sample lists approximately 620,000 distinct CDR3 sequences, roughly a sixth occurring once. Sequencing was performed on blood. All receptors derive from a woman between 35 and 50 years old with Graves' ophthalmopathy.

This clonotype was detected ten times or more. The J gene is TRBJ2-2, the V gene TRBV2; maybe TRBD1 (6 bases). Trimming removed 5 bases at V and 10 bases at J, with 20 bases between. This CDR3 contains 15 residues. CDR1 is SNHLY, CDR2 FYNNEI, per germline. The CDR3 DNA reads as TGTGCCAGCAGTCCTACGCAGGGGACGTTTGAGGAGCTGTTTTTT. Amino acids: CASSPTQGTFEELFF.

This clonotype was seen a few times. The chain uses TRBV28 and TRBJ2-5; the match to TRBD1 covers 9 bases. The trim removed 6 bases at V and 3 bases at J, leaving 8 bases unmatched. This CDR3 region has 15 residues. The germline CDR1 and CDR2 sequences are MDHEN and SYDVKM. The CDR3 is CASRRDREFKETQYF. In DNA form, the CDR3 reads TGTGCCAGCAGGCGGGACAGGGAATTTAAAGAGACCCAGTACTTC.

V gene TRBV12-3 or TRBV12-4 combines with J gene TRBJ2-3; TRBD1 agrees at 7 bases. Losses at the gene ends were 6 bases for V and 4 bases for J; bases not matched to a gene: 10. The CDR3 runs to 15 residues. The DNA of the CDR3 is TGTGCCAGCAGGCAGCTGACAGGGTCCGCAGATACGCAGTATTTT. This translates into CASRQLTGSADTQYF.

The table lists this clonotype with many counts. The chain recombines TRBV14 with TRBJ2-7; D not certain. V was cut by 1 base and J by 0 bases, with 13 bases left in between. The CDR3 extends over 16 amino acids. Germline V CDR1 and CDR2: SGHDN, FVKESK. The CDR3 DNA sequence: TGTGCCAGCAGCCAAGTCGGACCGCTTGACTCCTACGAGCAGTACTTC. It codes for CASSQVGPLDSYEQYF.

In this sample, this clonotype turned up a few times. The J gene is TRBJ2-2, the V gene TRBV28; D gene ambiguous. The CDR3 consists of 13 residues. Germline V gene data show CDR1 as MDHEN and CDR2 as SYDVKM. Trimming pared 7 bases from V and 1 base from J, leaving 7 bases between. The CDR3 here is CASMGWNTGELFF. As DNA, the CDR3 is TGTGCCAGCATGGGATGGAACACCGGGGAGCTGTTTTTT.

Turning to this clonotype: This may be a read error, as it is one base from a much larger clone. V and J are TRBV5-1 and TRBJ2-3; the match to TRBD2 covers 10 bases. The V segment lost 3 bases and the J segment 5 bases; nucleotides outside the gene matches: 6. The CDR3 has 15 residues. Per the germline V gene, CDR1 is SGHRS and CDR2 is YFSETQ. CDR3 sequence (DNA): TGCGCCAGCAGCTCCGGACTAGCGGTTGTAGATACGCAGTATTTT. Amino acid sequence: CASSSGLAVVDTQYF.

The sample holds many counts of this clonotype. V usage is TRBV7-2 and J usage is TRBJ2-3; D may be TRBD2 (6 bases). The CDR3 length is 15 residues. Germline CDR1 is SGHTA and CDR2 is FQGNSA. Trimming removed 7 bases from V and 2 bases from J, with 16 bases in between. The CDR3 DNA sequence: TGTGCCAGCAACCTTGGGGGGATCTCCACAGATACGCAGTATTTT. It encodes CASNLGGISTDTQYF.

This clonotype was found many times. This sequence joins TRBV5-5 and TRBJ2-7; perhaps TRBD1 as D (6 bases). CDR1 SGHKS and CDR2 YYEKEE come from the germline V gene (reference sequence). V shed 3 bases and J shed 6 bases, with 19 bases lying between them. The CDR3 extends over 15 amino acids. The CDR3 DNA reads as TGTGCCAGCAGCTCCGCCGGGACAAGGGCCTTCGAGCAGTACTTC. This sequence encodes CASSSAGTRAFEQYF.

V usage is TRBV20-1 and J usage is TRBJ2-1, with 9 positions matching TRBD2. Losses at the gene ends were 5 bases for V and 7 bases for J; bases not matched to a gene: 9. The CDR3 extends over 14 amino acids. The germline gives CDR1 DFQATT, CDR2 SNEGSKA (reference sequence). The CDR3 DNA is TGCAGTGCTGGGGGCGGGGGGGCCAGTAATGAGCAGTTCTTC. Its translation is CSAGGGGASNEQFF.

The chain carries TRBV6-1 and TRBJ1-4; TRBD1 aligns across 7 bases. From germline, CDR1 is MNHNS and CDR2 SASEGT. This CDR3 comprises 15 residues. V was clipped by 1 base and J by 7 bases; unmatched bases: 6. The CDR3 DNA is TGTGCCAGCAGTGAAGTAGGAGGGGGCATTGAAAAACTGTTTTTT. Translation gives CASSEVGGGIEKLFF.

This clonotype was seen many times. This chain joins TRBV7-8 and TRBJ2-3, with 11 positions matching TRBD2. This CDR3 spans 17 amino acids. J lost 4 bases, V lost 1 base, and 7 bases had no gene match. Germline V gene data show CDR1 as SGHVS and CDR2 as FQNEAQ. The DNA for the CDR3 is TGTGCCAGCAGCTTAGGGCTGACTAGCGGGATAGCAGATACGCAGTATTTT. Its translation: CASSLGLTSGIADTQYF.

The chain links TRBV15 to TRBJ1-4, with no clear D. Germline CDR1 is LNHNV and CDR2 is YYDKDF (reference sequence). Trimming shortened V by 3 bases and J by 6 bases, and 8 bases separated the two germline ends. This CDR3 region has 13 residues. The CDR3: CATSSATYEKLFF. The CDR3 region has the DNA TGTGCCACCAGCAGTGCTACTTATGAAAAACTGTTTTTT.

This chain connects TRBV27 to TRBJ2-1, with 9 bases fitting TRBD2. Germline V CDR1 and CDR2: MNHEY, SMNVEV (reference sequence). The CDR3 is 15 residues long. V lost 2 bases, J lost 3 bases, and 2 bases stayed unmatched. The CDR3 sequence is CASSLMTSGYNEQFF. CDR3 DNA: TGTGCCAGCAGTTTAATGACTAGCGGCTACAATGAGCAGTTCTTC.

This clonotype was picked up many times. V usage is TRBV2 and J usage is TRBJ1-5, with D uncertain. The germline CDR1 and CDR2 sequences are SNHLY and FYNNEI. The germline V and J ends were trimmed by 2 bases and 2 bases, with 10 bases remaining between them. This CDR3 is built from 15 residues. CDR3 DNA: TGTGCCAGCAGTGAAAACCTCCTCGGCAATCAGCCCCAGCATTTT. Encoded protein: CASSENLLGNQPQHF.

This clonotype was counted ten times or more. The rearrangement links TRBV28 to TRBJ2-7, with TRBD2 identical over 10 bases. Trimming at V came to 2 bases and at J to 4 bases, leaving 5 bases not matched to a gene. Germline loops: CDR1 MDHEN, CDR2 SYDVKM. The CDR3 runs 15 residues. The CDR3, as DNA: TGTGCCAGCAGTTTAGGTCTAGCGGGAGAGTACGAGCAGTACTTC. This sequence encodes CASSLGLAGEYEQYF.

CDR3 DNA sequence: TGTGCCAGTAGTATGAGGTCAGGGACCCCCTACAATGAGCAGTTCTTC. This gives the protein CASSMRSGTPYNEQFF. V gene TRBV19 combines with J gene TRBJ2-1; D is possibly TRBD1 or TRBD2 (5 bases each). The CDR3 has 16 residues. Trimming stripped 3 bases from V and 2 bases from J, with 14 bases between. CDR1 is LNHDA and CDR2 is SQIVND in the germline V gene (reference sequence).

This clonotype has ten or more counts. The chain links TRBV9 to TRBJ1-1, with D uncertain. The CDR3 has 15 amino acids. The V gene lost 0 bases and the J gene lost 0 bases, with 9 bases spanning the gap. Germline V gene data show CDR1 as SGDLS and CDR2 as YYNGEE. This chain's CDR3 is CASSVEAGLNTEAFF. The CDR3 DNA sequence: TGTGCCAGCAGCGTAGAAGCAGGCCTGAACACTGAAGCTTTCTTT.

This clonotype has a count of ten or more. The chain has TRBV7-3 and TRBJ2-3, with 13 nucleotides matching TRBD2. Trimming at V came to 5 bases and at J to 6 bases, leaving 8 bases not matched to a gene. Germline CDR1 SGHTA, CDR2 FQGTGA. This CDR3 contains 16 residues. The CDR3: CASSPGLAGVADTQYF. The CDR3 nucleotides read TGTGCCAGCAGCCCAGGACTAGCGGGGGTTGCGGATACGCAGTATTTT.

This clonotype has at least ten counts. The V gene is TRBV27, the J gene TRBJ1-1; 10 nucleotides agree with TRBD1. Germline trimming cut 3 bases from V and 7 bases from J; bases unmatched to any gene: 5. This CDR3 is 14 amino acids long. From germline, CDR1 is MNHEY and CDR2 SMNVEV (reference sequence). CDR3 region: CASSLSTGGNEAFF. The CDR3 DNA is TGTGCCAGCAGTTTGTCGACAGGGGGCAATGAAGCTTTCTTT.

This chain joins TRBV6-1 and TRBJ2-7; perhaps D is TRBD1 or TRBD2 (5 bases each). This CDR3 region has 15 residues. Trimming removed 2 bases at V and 0 bases at J, with 11 bases between. CDR1 is MNHNS, CDR2 SASEGT, per germline. CDR3 nucleotide sequence: TGTGCCAGCAGTGAACCGGGGACCGTCTCCTACGAGCAGTACTTC. It is translated as CASSEPGTVSYEQYF.

This clonotype was picked up many times. The chain couples TRBV20-1 to TRBJ2-3; 9 nucleotides line up with TRBD2. Germline V CDR1 and CDR2: DFQATT, SNEGSKA (reference sequence). CDR3 length equals 15 residues. With 0 bases clipped from V and 4 bases from J, the junction kept 5 bases outside the gene matches. CDR3 protein: CSARDGAGGPDTQYF. CDR3 nucleotides: TGCAGTGCTAGAGATGGGGCGGGGGGGCCAGATACGCAGTATTTT.

This clonotype was detected many times. This chain connects TRBV30 to TRBJ2-7; D perhaps matches TRBD2 (5 bases). This CDR3 contains 14 residues. From germline, CDR1 is GTSNPN and CDR2 SVGIG (reference sequence). V gave up 1 base and J gave up 4 bases, with 14 bases separating them. CDR3 nucleotides: TGTGCCTGGAGTGGTCGGGGATCAAAGTACGAGCAGTACTTC. It translates to CAWSGRGSKYEQYF.

The V and J genes are TRBV20-1 and TRBJ2-1, with a weak D call TRBD1 (6 bases). The germline gives CDR1 DFQATT, CDR2 SNEGSKA (reference sequence). The CDR3 extends over 15 amino acids. V shed 0 bases and J shed 4 bases, with 13 bases lying between them. The CDR3 loop is CSARDQAQGYNEQFF. As DNA, the CDR3 is TGCAGTGCTAGAGACCAAGCACAGGGTTACAATGAGCAGTTCTTC.

The table lists this clonotype with many counts. The genes are TRBV13 and TRBJ1-5; D remains ambiguous. Between the trimmed V and J ends, which lost 0 bases and 6 bases, there was a span of 6 bases. Germline assignment: CDR1 PRHDT and CDR2 FYEKMQ (reference sequence). The CDR3 is 13 amino acids. The chain's CDR3 is CASSLGVSQPQHF. As DNA, the CDR3 is TGTGCCAGCAGCTTAGGGGTAAGTCAGCCCCAGCATTTT.

The CDR3 region has the DNA TGTGCCACCGGGGGGGGGAACAATCAGCCCCAGCATTTT. Protein: CATGGGNNQPQHF. This chain links TRBV24-1 with TRBJ1-5; D might be TRBD1 (5 bases). The CDR3 has 13 amino acids. Looked up from germline, CDR1 is KGHDR and CDR2 is SFDVKD. Trimming removed 9 bases at V and 3 bases at J, with 11 bases between.

J is TRBJ2-1 and V is TRBV12-3 or TRBV12-4, with a tentative D call TRBD2 (5 bases). The CDR3 is 16 residues long. V lost 5 bases and J 3 bases, leaving 17 bases between the germline ends. The CDR3 region has the DNA TGTGCCAGCAGTCCCCCCACCGGGAACCTCTACAATGAGCAGTTCTTC. As protein: CASSPPTGNLYNEQFF.

This clonotype was picked up a small number of times. J is TRBJ1-5 and V is TRBV18; perhaps TRBD1 as D (6 bases). The germline V gene has CDR1 KGHSH and CDR2 LQKENI. The CDR3 totals 16 residues. V was cut by 8 bases and J by 0 bases, with 17 bases left in between. In DNA, the CDR3 is TGTGCCAGCACCCAAGGGGGGCCCTATAGCAATCAGCCCCAGCATTTT. Translation gives CASTQGGPYSNQPQHF.